This T cell receptor (beta chain) was sequenced for a study of blood T cells in healthy people across ages. In the study overall: Template switching recovered approximately one barcoded beta molecule for every two T cells. Overall study results and limits: The study could not conclusively compare naive and antigen-experienced cells, given its unsorted PBMCs. Estimates drawn from one million T cells were deemed to understate diversity. TCR beta diversity was tightly associated with the proportion of naive T cells.

A second PCR of 7 to 11 cycles used a sample-barcoded 5' primer and a J-beta primer mix. TCRdb independently ran MiXCR on the 5' RACE reads; one entry per CDR3 protein. Found here are 2 million or so distinct CDR3 sequences, less than 50% of them singletons; the top ten hold around 2.1%. This clonotype was detected a few times. Its target is unknown. This CDR3 region has 14 residues. Germline assignment: CDR1 SGHTA and CDR2 FQGNSA. The V end was cut by 4 bases, the J end by 4 bases, with 13 bases between. This chain connects TRBV7-2 to TRBJ1-2; D uncertain. The sequence was collected from a woman aged 40 to 50 in good health. What was sequenced was blood. As DNA, the CDR3 is TGTGCCAGCAGCTCGCTGCGGGGTGGCTATGGCTACACCTTC. This encodes CASSSLRGGYGYTF.